This entry concerns a single T cell receptor (beta chain). This clone's antigen is unknown. The record has no base qualities; no much larger clone is one base away. This sample is drawn from a study of T cells in Graves' hyperthyroidism and ophthalmopathy (dated by TCRdb to about 2019). Regarding the complete study: Peripheral blood was sampled at the time of initial diagnosis, prior to any treatment. To identify distinguishing TCR V-J signatures, a discovery cohort of some 99 patients was used, comprising some 45 with Graves' ophthalmopathy and 57 with stable Graves' hyperthyroidism. Whether ophthalmopathy could be predicted prospectively was tested in an independent validation cohort made up of about 18 hyperthyroidism patients plus 17 patients who later progressed to ophthalmopathy. The approximately 100 discovery patients were randomly split 7:3 into training and test sets. In six Graves' hyperthyroidism patients, the study also compared T-cell repertoires from thyroid tissue with T-cell repertoires from blood. Once sampling was done, hyperthyroidism patients were given methimazole at a starting dose of 30 mg daily, whereas ophthalmopathy patients were given high-dose intravenous methylprednisolone. The paper reports TCR Vbeta CDR3 sequencing of over 120 peripheral blood samples: under 45 ophthalmopathy, around 80 hyperthyroidism and approximately 17 progressor patients. General conclusions and limits of the study: Sample size was not statistically predetermined, and blinding of investigators to group allocation was not performed. Most expanded thyroid clonotypes (frequency above 0.001) were also found in blood, which suggests that blood repertoires may mirror thyroid immune responses. During validation, the model predicted progression to ophthalmopathy a median of about 6.5 months ahead of onset, with almost 71% sensitivity and 72.22% specificity. In cross-validation, a model built on a 13 V-J signature told ophthalmopathy apart from stable hyperthyroidism with over 85% sensitivity and roughly 82% specificity, and in testing the same model reached 80%/75%.

Based on the germline V gene, the CDR1 and CDR2 sequences are MNHEY and SVGAGI. Clipping removes 3 bases from V and 2 bases from J, with 8 as the unmatched junction base count. Measured from the cysteine to the phenylalanine, the CDR3 is 17 residues long. Just CDR3 DNA is preserved here, 51 bases in frame from base 1. A patient counted as having stable Graves' hyperthyroidism if no progression to ophthalmopathy occurred over 18 months of follow-up. Hyperthyroidism patients were newly diagnosed, had a disease duration of under 2 months, and were aged 18 to 65 years. Exclusion was applied to patients with uncontrolled infections, other autoimmune diseases, pregnancy or lactation. Diagnoses relied on clinical symptoms, serum thyroxine and TRAb, thyroid ultrasound and orbital computed tomography. PBMCs were isolated from around 10 ml of fresh peripheral blood by Ficoll-Paque density gradient centrifugation. Total RNA was extracted with Trizol reagent, and quality was checked on an Agilent 2100 Bioanalyzer.

TCR beta CDR3 regions were amplified from RNA transcripts. The TCR CDR3 was subjected to a first round of RT-PCR using the HTBI primer set and the Qiagen OneStep RT-PCR kit. A second multiplex PCR round built the libraries, followed by size selection and purification. The libraries were sequenced on an Illumina HiSeq2000 using paired-end 100 bp reads. On the study's bioinformatics: SOAPnuke was used to process the raw data, throwing out any read that contained adapters or uncalled bases, had a mean Phred below 15, or lacked an exact constant-primer or identifier match. COPE v1.2.5 was used to merge high-quality paired reads, and clonotypes were defined as unique nucleotide sequences. MiTCR v1.1 was used to align clonotypes to the IMGT TRBV, TRBD and TRBJ reference segments. Analysis was restricted to V-J combinations with a frequency above 0.0001, which covered 99% to 99.2% of repertoires. A TCS score was defined as the ratio between F50 (clonal expansion) and ExV (chaos), using BLOSUM62-based TCRdist between CDR3 peptides within each V-J. Welch's t-statistics and random forest reduced fewer than 600 V-J features to 13, which were used in a naive Bayes classifier (R e1071). The public reads were run again by TCRdb, first through fastp at Q25 and then through MiXCR, and only productive beta chains were kept. Rows are unified per CDR3 protein, each entry keeping the most common DNA and genes. The V and J calls follow TCRdb's processing rather than the paper's. This sample comprises some 510,000 distinct CDR3 sequences, less than 25% of them detected only once. The ten largest clones take up around 27% of the sample.

The rearrangement joined TRBV6-5 to TRBJ2-2; 8 bases in the middle match TRBD1. Sequenced sample: blood. This receptor was identified in a man aged 18 to 35 with Graves' hyperthyroidism. The nucleotides read TGTGCCAGCAGTTATGCACGGACAGGGTTAAACACCGGGGAGCTGTTTTTT. It is translated as CASSYARTGLNTGELFF.